The 21 T cell receptor beta chains below were found in one sample sequenced in a study of T cells in Graves' hyperthyroidism and ophthalmopathy. The CDR3 regions of TCR beta were amplified from RNA transcripts. Primed by the HTBI set, a first-round RT-PCR was run on the TCR CDR3. TCRdb re-analysed the multiplex PCR reads in MiXCR, keeping a single row per CDR3 protein. There are 400,000 or so distinct CDR3 sequences in the sample; around 15% occur only once, and 28% lies in the top ten. Material: blood. The receptor set was obtained from a man between 50 and 59 years old with Graves' ophthalmopathy.

This clonotype has a handful of counts. This chain connects TRBV7-3 to TRBJ2-3; D not resolved. Trimming left V 1 base short and J 9 bases short, with 11 bases between. CDR3 length: 13 residues. Germline CDR1 SGHTA, CDR2 FQGTGA. The CDR3 DNA sequence: TGTGCCAGCAGCTTAAGTCCCCTCGAGACGCAGTATTTT. Translating gives CASSLSPLETQYF.

The chain carries TRBV27 and TRBJ1-1; 7 bases match TRBD1. Germline CDR1 reads MNHEY; CDR2 reads SMNVEV (reference sequence). J gave up 0 bases and V 4 bases, and 11 bases lay outside the gene matches. CDR3 length: 17 residues. CDR3 nucleotide sequence: TGTGCCAGCAGTTCCAGGGACAGAATGAAGATGAACACTGAAGCTTTCTTT. This gives the protein CASSSRDRMKMNTEAFF.

This clonotype was observed at least ten times. The rearrangement uses TRBV2 and TRBJ1-1; the D gene is possibly TRBD1 (5 bases). The V gene lost 2 bases and the J gene lost 4 bases, with 11 bases spanning the gap. This CDR3 has 14 amino acids. The V gene's germline CDR1 is SNHLY and CDR2 FYNNEI. This CDR3 is CASSEFWGGTEAFF. CDR3 sequence (DNA): TGTGCCAGCAGTGAATTTTGGGGGGGCACTGAAGCTTTCTTT.

This clonotype was found many times. The chain combines TRBV5-1 with TRBJ2-2; 11 bases align to TRBD2. Trimming removed 4 bases from V and 4 bases from J; junction bases left unmatched: 9. The CDR3 contains 17 residues. Looked up from germline, CDR1 is SGHRS and CDR2 is YFSETQ. This chain's CDR3 is CASSGILAGVSTGELFF. The CDR3 nucleotides read TGCGCCAGCAGCGGCATACTAGCGGGAGTAAGCACCGGGGAGCTGTTTTTT.

Many counts were recorded for this clonotype. The chain has TRBV12-3 or TRBV12-4 and TRBJ1-1; D possibly corresponds to TRBD1 (6 bases). The V gene lost 6 bases and the J gene lost 8 bases, with 13 bases spanning the gap. The CDR3 is 12 residues long. The CDR3 protein is CASSPQGTEAFF. CDR3 nucleotides: TGTGCCAGCAGCCCACAGGGTACCGAAGCTTTCTTT.

The chain employs TRBV13 and TRBJ2-6, with D uncertain. V lost 3 bases, J lost 0 bases, and 6 bases lay in between. This CDR3 is built from 15 residues. Germline V gives CDR1 PRHDT, CDR2 FYEKMQ (reference sequence). CDR3 in amino acids: CASSFGTSGANVLTF. The CDR3 DNA sequence: TGTGCCAGCAGCTTTGGAACCTCTGGGGCCAACGTCCTGACTTTC.

This clonotype was counted many times. V usage is TRBV27 and J usage is TRBJ2-1; D possibly uses TRBD1 or TRBD2 (5 bases each). Germline CDR1 is MNHEY and CDR2 is SMNVEV (reference sequence). This CDR3 is built from 16 residues. The V end lost 6 bases, the J end lost 3 bases, and 18 bases lay between the germline ends. Here the CDR3 reads CASSNMKGTVYNEQFF. The CDR3 DNA sequence: TGTGCCAGCAGCAACATGAAGGGGACGGTCTACAATGAGCAGTTCTTC.

This clonotype has a handful of counts. The chain joins TRBV20-1 to TRBJ1-6; D may be TRBD1 (5 bases). CDR3 length: 12 residues. Germline V lookup: CDR1 DFQATT, CDR2 SNEGSKA (reference sequence). The V gene lost 5 bases and the J gene lost 6 bases, with 8 bases spanning the gap. The CDR3 loop reads CSALRGNSPLHF. CDR3 coding DNA: TGCAGTGCTTTAAGGGGTAATTCACCCCTCCACTTT.

This clonotype was seen at least ten times. The chain employs TRBV6-6 and TRBJ2-7, with D unclear. The germline V gene has CDR1 MNHNY and CDR2 SVGAGI (reference sequence). This CDR3 region has 13 residues. V was trimmed by 0 bases and J by 4 bases, leaving 7 bases between them. CDR3 nucleotides: TGTGCCAGCAGTTACTCGACCGGGTACGAGCAGTACTTC. This translates into CASSYSTGYEQYF.

This clonotype was counted many times. The chain links TRBV2 to TRBJ1-1; TRBD1 matches 7 bases. The germline gives CDR1 SNHLY, CDR2 FYNNEI. This CDR3 spans 15 amino acids. J was trimmed by 3 bases and V by 10 bases; bases with no gene match: 14. The CDR3 protein is CATLKGAGGYTEAFF. In nucleotides, the CDR3 is TGTGCCACCCTGAAGGGGGCAGGTGGTTACACTGAAGCTTTCTTT.

This clonotype appeared many times. The chain employs TRBV20-1 and TRBJ2-7; 10 nucleotides line up with TRBD1. This CDR3 comprises 14 residues. Trimming cost V 4 bases and J 2 bases; bases outside gene matches: 5. Germline V lookup: CDR1 DFQATT, CDR2 SNEGSKA (reference sequence). In DNA, the CDR3 is TGCAGTGCTACACGACAGGGGGCAACCTACGAGCAGTACTTC. Protein: CSATRQGATYEQYF.

The chain recombines TRBV2 with TRBJ2-1, with 12 nucleotides matching TRBD1. The CDR3 sequence is 17 residues long. The V and J ends lost 4 bases and 2 bases, in that order; junction bases with no gene match: 6. Germline values: CDR1 SNHLY, CDR2 FYNNEI. The CDR3 DNA is TGTGCCAGCAGTGGATTCGGGACAGGGGGCGCCTACAATGAGCAGTTCTTC. Translating it yields CASSGFGTGGAYNEQFF. Supplemented by reference TRBV2 and TRBJ2-1, the full variable domain reads EPEVTQTPSHQVTQMGQEVILRCVPISNHLYFYWYRQILGQKVEFLVSFYNNEISEKSEIFDDQFSVERPDGSNFTLKIRSTKLEDSAMYFCASSGFGTGGAYNEQFFGPGTRLTVL.

Ten or more counts support this clonotype. This chain uses TRBV2 with TRBJ2-3; possible D gene TRBD2, 5 bases. The CDR3 has 12 amino acids. From germline, CDR1 is SNHLY and CDR2 FYNNEI. V was cut by 11 bases and J by 3 bases, with 12 bases left in between. CDR3 protein: CASQEGTDTQYF. CDR3 nucleotide sequence: TGTGCCTCCCAAGAGGGAACAGATACGCAGTATTTT.

The table lists this clonotype with a few counts. V gene TRBV20-1 combines with J gene TRBJ2-7; 8 bases match TRBD2. The germline V gene has CDR1 DFQATT and CDR2 SNEGSKA (reference sequence). CDR3 length equals 17 residues. The J segment lost 2 bases and the V segment lost 3 bases, leaving 15 bases of the junction unmatched. CDR3 sequence (DNA): TGCAGTGCTAGCCAGAGGGCAGCGGGAGTCACACCCTACGAGCAGTACTTC. This sequence encodes CSASQRAAGVTPYEQYF.

This clonotype was detected many times. The chain joins TRBV20-1 to TRBJ2-5, with 10 bases fitting TRBD1. Per germline, CDR1 DFQATT and CDR2 SNEGSKA (reference sequence). The CDR3 has 14 residues. Trimming removed 4 bases from V and 5 bases from J; junction bases left unmatched: 7. CDR3 nucleotide sequence: TGCAGTGCTACCTCGACAGGGGGCGGTGAGACCCAGTACTTC. It yields the protein CSATSTGGGETQYF.

The chain links TRBV5-6 to TRBJ2-5; 12 positions match TRBD1. The trim removed 4 bases at V and 5 bases at J, leaving 6 bases unmatched. The length of the CDR3 is 15 residues. Germline CDR1 SGHDT, CDR2 YYEEEE. The CDR3 loop reads CASSGDRGPGETQYF. The CDR3, as DNA: TGTGCCAGCAGCGGGGACAGGGGGCCGGGGGAGACCCAGTACTTC. The full variable domain, in which reference TRBV5-6 and TRBJ2-5 provide the parts outside the CDR3, is DAGVTQSPTHLIKTRGQQVTLRCSPKSGHDTVSWYQQALGQGPQFIFQYYEEEERQRGNFPDRFSGHQFPNYSSELNVNALLLGDSALYLCASSGDRGPGETQYFGPGTRLLVL.

The CDR3 loop reads CASSIRAANEQFF. The DNA for the CDR3 is TGTGCCAGTAGTATAAGGGCGGCCAATGAGCAGTTCTTC. J is TRBJ2-1 and V is TRBV19; D not resolved. Germline loops: CDR1 LNHDA, CDR2 SQIVND (reference sequence). The ends were cut back, 2 bases at V and 6 bases at J, with 8 bases in the middle. The CDR3 consists of 13 residues.

This clonotype was found many times. V usage is TRBV20-1 and J usage is TRBJ2-7; 12 bases fit TRBD2. The ends lost 3 bases at V and 4 bases at J; junction bases unmatched: 13. Germline V lookup: CDR1 DFQATT, CDR2 SNEGSKA (reference sequence). The CDR3 is 17 residues long. The CDR3 reads CSASASGSSGRGYEQYF. CDR3 nucleotide sequence: TGCAGTGCTAGCGCCTCAGGGTCTAGCGGGAGGGGGTACGAGCAGTACTTC.

This clonotype was seen a few times. The gene calls are TRBV29-1 and TRBJ2-7; tentative D call: TRBD2 (6 bases). With 7 bases removed from V and 5 bases from J, the gap between germline ends came to 18 bases. Per the germline V gene, CDR1 is SQVTM and CDR2 is ANQGSEA. This CDR3 spans 13 amino acids. CDR3 protein: CSAVSRGTHEQYF. CDR3 bases: TGCAGCGCCGTATCGCGGGGTACGCACGAGCAGTACTTC.

This clonotype occurred many times. This chain connects TRBV28 to TRBJ2-5; D is possibly TRBD1 (5 bases). The CDR3 is made up of 14 amino acids. The germline CDR1 and CDR2 sequences are MDHEN and SYDVKM. Deletions cut 2 bases from V and 5 bases from J, with 12 bases between. The CDR3 region is CASSLDRKGETQYF. The CDR3 DNA follows: TGTGCCAGCAGTTTAGACAGAAAAGGGGAGACCCAGTACTTC.

V gene TRBV2 combines with J gene TRBJ1-2; tentatively, D is TRBD1 (6 bases). Looked up from germline, CDR1 is SNHLY and CDR2 is FYNNEI. Trimming removed 4 bases at V and 2 bases at J, with 11 bases between. This CDR3 region has 14 residues. The DNA of the CDR3 is TGTGCCAGCAGTGTGGGGGCGAGAAACTATGGCTACACCTTC. Translation gives CASSVGARNYGYTF.